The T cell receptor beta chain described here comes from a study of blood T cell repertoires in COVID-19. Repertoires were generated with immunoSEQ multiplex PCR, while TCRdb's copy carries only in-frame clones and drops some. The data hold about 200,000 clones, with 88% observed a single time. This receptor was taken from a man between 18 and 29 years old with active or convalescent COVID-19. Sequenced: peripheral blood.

CDR3 DNA sequence: TGCGCCATATTGTTCCGGGACAACAATCAGCCCCAGCATTTT. Translated: CAILFRDNNQPQHF. The chain uses TRBV10-1 and TRBJ1-5; possibly TRBD1 for D (6 bases). Trimming removed 10 bases at V and 3 bases at J, with 16 bases between. CDR1 and CDR2 from the germline V gene are WNHNN and SYGVQD (reference sequence). The CDR3 runs 14 residues.